A single sample gave rise to the 4 T cell receptor beta chains below, sequenced in a study of T and B cells in COVID-19 patients. BIOMED2 TRB-A/B primer pools were used in multiplex TRB PCR. TCRdb recomputed calls from the multiplex PCR reads with MiXCR, one row per CDR3 protein. The sample records some 10,000 distinct CDR3 sequences, roughly 31% being singletons. From blood, roughly 250-500 ng of genomic DNA served as TRB template. Sequencing was carried out using blood. Receptors were obtained from a human donor with active COVID-19.

In its sample, this clonotype was seen a few times. The rearrangement links TRBV14 to TRBJ2-5, with D uncertain. V was shortened by 1 base and J by 5 bases, with 2 bases between the two germline ends. CDR1 is SGHDN, CDR2 FVKESK, per germline. This CDR3 is 11 amino acids long. The CDR3 is CASSQAETQYF. In nucleotides, the CDR3 is TGTGCCAGCAGCCAAGCTGAGACCCAGTACTTC.

This clonotype was seen only a few times. The CDR3 here is CASSLHLGGLYNEQFF. CDR3 sequence (DNA): TGTGCCAGCAGCCTCCACCTAGGCGGGTTGTACAATGAGCAGTTCTTC. This chain joins TRBV7-6 and TRBJ2-1; tentatively, D is TRBD2 (5 bases). Germline V gene lookup returns CDR1 SGHVS and CDR2 FNYEAQ. CDR3 length: 16 amino acids. V lost 5 bases and J 4 bases, leaving 18 bases between the germline ends.

The chain carries TRBV6-6 and TRBJ2-7, with D unclear. The CDR3 is 12 residues long. The V gene's germline CDR1 is MNHNY and CDR2 SVGAGI (reference sequence). Trimming cost V 5 bases and J 0 bases, with 5 bases left between them. As DNA, the CDR3 is TGTGCCAGCAGTAGGGACTCCTACGAGCAGTACTTC. This sequence encodes CASSRDSYEQYF.

This clonotype came up a few times. The DNA of the CDR3 is TGTGCCAGCATCCCAGGGGGGACAGGGGTTGAAAAACTGTTTTTT. This translates into CASIPGGTGVEKLFF. This sequence joins TRBV6-5 and TRBJ1-4; 10 bases line up with TRBD1. Looked up from germline, CDR1 is MNHEY and CDR2 is SVGAGI. The V gene end was trimmed by 7 bases and the J gene end by 7 bases; junction bases not matched to a gene: 9. The CDR3 contains 15 residues.